The 21 T cell receptor beta chains presented below share a single source sample, sequenced in a study of blood T cell repertoires in COVID-19. The protocol was immunoSEQ multiplex PCR, while the TCRdb copy is restricted to in-frame clones and leaves out a portion. Here the sample spans more than 100,000 clones, 86% being singletons. Source material: peripheral blood. All receptors derive from a man between 35 and 55 years old with acute or convalescent COVID-19.

J is TRBJ1-1 and V is TRBV9; D is unresolved. The V end lost 4 bases, the J end lost 5 bases, and 12 bases lay between the germline ends. This CDR3 has 13 amino acids. Germline values: CDR1 SGDLS, CDR2 YYNGEE. CDR3 DNA sequence: TGTGCCAGCAGCCCCCTACAGCGGACTGAAGCTTTCTTT. Protein: CASSPLQRTEAFF. Full variable domain (rest looked up from reference TRBV9 and TRBJ1-1): DSGVTQTPKHLITATGQRVTLRCSPRSGDLSVYWYQQSLDQGLQFLIQYYNGEERAKGNILERFSAQQFPDLHSELNLSSLELGDSALYFCASSPLQRTEAFFGQGTRLTVV.

The chain has TRBV3-1 (or the pseudogene TRBV3-2) and TRBJ2-7; 9 bases match TRBD1. V shed 3 bases, J shed 5 bases, and the junction held 11 bases outside the gene matches. The germline V gene encodes CDR1 LGHDT and CDR2 YNNKEL (reference sequence). The CDR3 runs to 16 residues. The CDR3, as DNA: TGTGCCAGCAGCCATGACTTTACAGGGGGCGTGAACGAGCAGTACTTC. Translated, it gives CASSHDFTGGVNEQYF.

This clone was seen once. The chain uses TRBV6-5 and TRBJ1-5; TRBD1 agrees at 7 bases. This CDR3 comprises 14 residues. V lost 6 bases to trimming and J lost 1 base; unmatched junction nucleotides: 3. Germline assignment: CDR1 MNHEY and CDR2 SVGAGI. The CDR3 region is CASSRGNSNQPQHF. CDR3 nucleotide sequence: TGTGCCAGCAGCAGGGGGAACAGCAATCAGCCCCAGCATTTT.

This clone was detected once. This chain uses TRBV5-6 with TRBJ2-1; 11 nucleotides align to TRBD2. Germline values: CDR1 SGHDT, CDR2 YYEEEE. Trimming removed 0 bases from V and 7 bases from J; junction bases left unmatched: 6. The CDR3 extends over 16 amino acids. CDR3 nucleotide sequence: TGTGCCAGCAGCTTGGGCCTAGCGGGAGGTGGTAATGAGCAGTTCTTC. Its translation: CASSLGLAGGGNEQFF.

This sequence joins TRBV19 and TRBJ1-3; D is uncertain. The CDR3 has 15 residues. Trimming shortened V by 6 bases and J by 2 bases, and 14 bases separated the two germline ends. The germline gives CDR1 LNHDA, CDR2 SQIVND (reference sequence). CDR3 sequence (DNA): TGTGCCAGTAGCCCGGGAGGCTCCCCTGGAAACACCATATATTTT. It is translated as CASSPGGSPGNTIYF.

V gene TRBV2 combines with J gene TRBJ2-5; 9 nucleotides line up with TRBD2. V lost 2 bases, J lost 4 bases, and 5 bases stayed unmatched. Germline V gene data show CDR1 as SNHLY and CDR2 as FYNNEI. This CDR3 has 15 amino acids. In DNA, the CDR3 is TGTGCCAGCAGTGAAAGGGGACTAGCTTCAGAGACCCAGTACTTC. This sequence encodes CASSERGLASETQYF.

J is TRBJ1-1 and V is TRBV2, with no clear D. The V end lost 2 bases, the J end lost 0 bases, and 7 bases lay between the germline ends. CDR3 length: 14 residues. Germline lookup yields CDR1 SNHLY and CDR2 FYNNEI. CDR3 nucleotide sequence: TGTGCCAGCAGTGAAAACAGATTGAACACTGAAGCTTTCTTT. Protein: CASSENRLNTEAFF.

V gene TRBV3-1 (or the pseudogene TRBV3-2) combines with J gene TRBJ1-2; tentatively, D is TRBD1 (6 bases). The CDR3 has 14 residues. Germline CDR1 is LGHDT and CDR2 is YNNKEL (reference sequence). Trimming pared 0 bases from V and 7 bases from J, leaving 12 bases between. CDR3 nucleotides: TGTGCCAGCAGCCAAGATCGTACAGGGACTGGCTACACCTTC. Translated, it gives CASSQDRTGTGYTF.

The CDR3 nucleotides are TGTGCCAGCAGCCAACTCCCGCAAGAGACCCAGTACTTC. This translates into CASSQLPQETQYF. The chain combines TRBV5-5 with TRBJ2-5, with no clear D. The CDR3 contains 13 residues. Germline-derived CDR1 and CDR2 are SGHKS and YYEKEE (reference sequence). Trimming stripped 4 bases from V and 2 bases from J, with 9 bases between.

The chain couples TRBV25-1 to TRBJ1-6, with D possibly TRBD1 on 6 matching bases. The germline V and J ends were trimmed by 1 base and 7 bases, with 11 bases remaining between them. Germline V lookup: CDR1 MGHDK, CDR2 SYGVNS. The CDR3 totals 15 residues. CDR3 sequence reads: CASSEFRGRNSPLHF. The CDR3 nucleotides are TGTGCCAGCAGTGAATTCAGGGGACGGAATTCACCCCTCCACTTT.

The chain recombines TRBV6-6 with TRBJ1-5, with TRBD1 matching over 12 bases. The CDR3 is made up of 21 amino acids. V shed 6 bases and J 3 bases; nucleotides not matched to a gene: 21. Germline lookup yields CDR1 MNHNY and CDR2 SVGAGI (reference sequence). CDR3 amino acids: CASSHKSRYPGQGALNQPQHF. CDR3 coding DNA: TGTGCCAGCAGCCACAAATCTCGATACCCGGGACAGGGGGCACTCAATCAGCCCCAGCATTTT.

The chain recombines TRBV6-5 with TRBJ2-7; 7 bases match TRBD1. This CDR3 has 14 residues. Germline CDR1 MNHEY, CDR2 SVGAGI. J lost 2 bases, V lost 6 bases, and 7 bases had no gene match. The CDR3 region is CASRQGRSTYEQYF. Here the CDR3 DNA reads TGTGCCAGCAGACAGGGGCGCTCAACCTACGAGCAGTACTTC.

This chain joins TRBV28 and TRBJ1-5, with 10 bases fitting TRBD1. Trimming cost V 5 bases and J 4 bases; bases outside gene matches: 8. Looked up from germline, CDR1 is MDHEN and CDR2 is SYDVKM. This CDR3 is built from 16 residues. This CDR3 is CASSVTGGLQNQPQHF. CDR3 in DNA: TGTGCCAGCAGTGTGACAGGGGGCCTACAGAATCAGCCCCAGCATTTT.

The chain combines TRBV19 with TRBJ1-2; D not certain. From germline, CDR1 is LNHDA and CDR2 SQIVND (reference sequence). Trimming took 9 bases from V and 8 from J, leaving 16 bases between them. The CDR3 covers 12 residues. CDR3: CASFQSGVGYTF. The CDR3 nucleotides are TGTGCCAGCTTCCAGAGCGGGGTCGGCTACACCTTC.

Of note for this clone: In the same sample, other DNA sequences code for this CDR3. The chain joins TRBV5-1 to TRBJ1-5; 11 nucleotides match TRBD1. Trimming cost V 2 bases and J 7 bases; bases outside gene matches: 8. This CDR3 has 16 amino acids. CDR1 is SGHRS and CDR2 is YFSETQ in the germline V gene. The CDR3 spells CASSLSPGQGDQPQHF. In nucleotides, the CDR3 is TGCGCCAGCAGCTTATCCCCGGGACAGGGGGACCAGCCCCAGCATTTT.

V and J are TRBV5-5 and TRBJ2-3; TRBD2 might be the D (6 bases). The V end lost 3 bases, the J end lost 0 bases, and 14 bases lay between the germline ends. Germline V gene lookup returns CDR1 SGHKS and CDR2 YYEKEE (reference sequence). The CDR3 is made up of 16 amino acids. The CDR3 is CASSWGLDPSTDTQYF. The DNA of the CDR3 is TGTGCCAGCAGCTGGGGACTGGACCCTAGCACAGATACGCAGTATTTT. Based on the CDR3 plus reference TRBV5-5 and TRBJ2-3, the full variable domain is DAGVTQSPTHLIKTRGQQVTLRCSPISGHKSVSWYQQVLGQGPQFIFQYYEKEERGRGNFPDRFSARQFPNYSSELNVNALLLGDSALYLCASSWGLDPSTDTQYFGPGTRLTVL.

This rearrangement joins TRBV5-4 to TRBJ2-2; D is unclear. The ends were cut back, 3 bases at V and 0 bases at J, with 9 bases in the middle. Germline values: CDR1 SGHNT, CDR2 YYREEE (reference sequence). The CDR3 has 15 residues. CDR3 amino acids: CASSSEAANTGELFF. The CDR3 DNA follows: TGTGCCAGCAGCTCAGAGGCCGCGAACACCGGGGAGCTGTTTTTT.

This clone was counted a single time. The J gene is TRBJ1-4, the V gene TRBV13; D is uncertain. V was shortened by 3 bases and J by 7 bases, with 15 bases between the two germline ends. CDR3 length: 15 amino acids. The germline V gene has CDR1 PRHDT and CDR2 FYEKMQ (reference sequence). CDR3 region: CASSFRSTGFEKLFF. In nucleotides, the CDR3 is TGTGCCAGCAGCTTCCGATCTACGGGGTTTGAAAAACTGTTTTTT.

This chain uses TRBV7-8 with TRBJ1-1; D is undetermined. The CDR3 sequence is 15 residues long. Germline loops: CDR1 SGHVS, CDR2 FQNEAQ. Trimming pared 1 base from V and 0 bases from J, leaving 9 bases between. The CDR3 here is CASSLERFMNTEAFF. Here the CDR3 DNA reads TGTGCCAGCAGCTTAGAGCGGTTCATGAACACTGAAGCTTTCTTT.

The chain joins TRBV6-6 to TRBJ1-3; D not certain. The V gene lost 6 bases and the J gene lost 0 bases, with 9 bases spanning the gap. This CDR3 has 14 residues. Germline-derived CDR1 and CDR2 are MNHNY and SVGAGI (reference sequence). This CDR3 reads CASRPRDSGNTIYF. The CDR3 DNA reads as TGTGCCAGCAGACCTCGGGACTCTGGAAACACCATATATTTT.

The chain employs TRBV5-4 and TRBJ2-2, with D unclear. Germline loops: CDR1 SGHNT, CDR2 YYREEE (reference sequence). V was pared by 2 bases and J by 6 bases, with 8 bases between. The CDR3 consists of 13 residues. In nucleotides, the CDR3 is TGTGCCAGCAGCTTCCGAGGAGCCGGGGAGCTGTTTTTT. The encoded protein is CASSFRGAGELFF.